Given below is one T cell receptor (beta chain) in context. With V trimmed by 2 bases and J by 7 bases, 4 bases remained unmatched. CDR3 length equals 14 residues. Per the germline V gene, CDR1 is KGHSH and CDR2 is LQKENI. This specimen belongs to a study of blood T cell repertoires in COVID-19. Study summary: T cells, B-cell-depleted T cells, or PBMCs provided the cDNA or gDNA that served as material.

Only in-frame clones appear in the TCRdb table, and some are missing; sequencing was by immunoSEQ multiplex PCR. The profile shows some 210,000 clones, 70% to 90% of them singletons. Source material: peripheral blood. The clonotype originates from a woman aged 40 to 50 who had recovered from COVID-19. This chain links TRBV18 with TRBJ2-1, with TRBD1 matching 8 bases. DNA for the CDR3: TGTGCCAGCTCACCAACCAGGGGGCGGAATGAGCAGTTCTTC. It codes for CASSPTRGRNEQFF.